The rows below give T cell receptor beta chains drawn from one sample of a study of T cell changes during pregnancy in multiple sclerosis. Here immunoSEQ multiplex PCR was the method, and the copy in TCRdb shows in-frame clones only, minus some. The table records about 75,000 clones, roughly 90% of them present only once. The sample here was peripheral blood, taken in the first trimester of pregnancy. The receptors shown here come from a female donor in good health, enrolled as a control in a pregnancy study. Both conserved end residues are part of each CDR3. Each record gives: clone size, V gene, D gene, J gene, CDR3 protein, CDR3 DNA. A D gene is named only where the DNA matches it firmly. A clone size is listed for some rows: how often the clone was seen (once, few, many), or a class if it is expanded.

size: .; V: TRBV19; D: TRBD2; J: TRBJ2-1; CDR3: CASSPTSGRISYNEQFF; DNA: TGTGCCAGTAGTCCTACTAGCGGGAGGATCTCCTACAATGAGCAGTTCTTC
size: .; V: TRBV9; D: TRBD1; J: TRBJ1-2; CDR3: CASSARTGTNYGYTF; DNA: TGTGCCAGCAGCGCCAGGACAGGGACAAACTATGGCTACACCTTC
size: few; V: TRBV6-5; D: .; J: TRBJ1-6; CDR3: CASSYPGDAPLHF; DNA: TGTGCCAGCAGTTACCCAGGGGACGCACCCCTCCACTTT
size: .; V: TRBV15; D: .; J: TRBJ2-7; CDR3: CATSFKLEQYF; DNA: TGTGCCACCAGCTTCAAGCTCGAGCAGTACTTC
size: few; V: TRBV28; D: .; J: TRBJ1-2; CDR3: CASSKDSFYGYTF; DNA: TGTGCCAGCAGCAAGGACAGCTTTTATGGCTACACCTTC
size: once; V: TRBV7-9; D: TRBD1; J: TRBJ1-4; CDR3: CAAQGAANEKLFF; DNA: TGTGCCGCACAGGGGGCAGCTAATGAAAAACTGTTTTTT
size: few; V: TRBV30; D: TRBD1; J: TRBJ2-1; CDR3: CAWSTGGARFF; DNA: TGTGCCTGGAGTACAGGGGGCGCAAGGTTCTTC
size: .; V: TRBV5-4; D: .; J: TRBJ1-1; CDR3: CASSSGGGLGTEAFF; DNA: TGTGCCAGCAGCTCCGGAGGAGGGCTGGGGACTGAAGCTTTCTTT
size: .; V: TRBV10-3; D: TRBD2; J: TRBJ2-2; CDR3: CAISESGGGDLRNTGELFF; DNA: TGTGCCATCAGTGAGTCGGGCGGGGGGGACCTCCGGAACACCGGGGAGCTGTTTTTT
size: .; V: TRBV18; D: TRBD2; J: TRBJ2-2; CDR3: CASSPRTSGRTQNTGELFF; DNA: TGTGCCAGCTCACCTCGAACTAGCGGGAGGACTCAGAACACCGGGGAGCTGTTTTTT
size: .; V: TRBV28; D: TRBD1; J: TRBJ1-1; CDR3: CASRRDRAHTEAFF; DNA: TGTGCCAGCAGGAGGGACAGGGCTCACACTGAAGCTTTCTTT
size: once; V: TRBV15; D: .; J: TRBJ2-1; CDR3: CATSNEGEQFF; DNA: TGTGCCACCAGCAACGAGGGTGAGCAGTTCTTC
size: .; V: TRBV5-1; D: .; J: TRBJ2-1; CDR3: CASSQYIGGGNEQFF; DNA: TGCGCCAGCAGCCAGTACATAGGAGGAGGGAATGAGCAGTTCTTC
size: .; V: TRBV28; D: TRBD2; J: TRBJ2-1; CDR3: CASSFRDYSSSYNEQFF; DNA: TGTGCCAGCAGTTTCCGGGACTACTCGAGCTCCTACAATGAGCAGTTCTTC
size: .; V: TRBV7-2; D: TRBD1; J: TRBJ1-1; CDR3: CASSSTQGARRGAFF; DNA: TGTGCCAGCAGCTCAACACAGGGGGCCCGAAGGGGAGCTTTCTTT
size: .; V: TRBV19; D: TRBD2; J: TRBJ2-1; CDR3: CATSWGGRASYEQFF; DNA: TGTGCCACCTCCTGGGGCGGGAGGGCCAGTTATGAGCAGTTCTTC
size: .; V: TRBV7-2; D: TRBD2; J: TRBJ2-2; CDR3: CASSPREAGGPGELFF; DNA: TGTGCCAGCAGCCCGAGGGAAGCGGGAGGGCCCGGGGAGCTGTTTTTT
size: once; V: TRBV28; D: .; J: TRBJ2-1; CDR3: CASSFGGTANNEQFF; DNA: TGTGCCAGCAGTTTTGGAGGGACTGCAAACAATGAGCAGTTCTTC
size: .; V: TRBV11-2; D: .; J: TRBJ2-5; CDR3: CASSLVLSVEETQYF; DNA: TGTGCCAGCAGCTTAGTCCTAAGTGTCGAAGAGACCCAGTACTTC
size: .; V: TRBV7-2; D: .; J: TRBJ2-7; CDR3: CASSLSGLREQYF; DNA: TGTGCCAGCAGCTTATCAGGGTTAAGGGAGCAGTACTTC
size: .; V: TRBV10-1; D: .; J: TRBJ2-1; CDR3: CASSESLYYNEQFF; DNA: TGCGCCAGCAGTGAGTCGCTCTACTACAATGAGCAGTTCTTC
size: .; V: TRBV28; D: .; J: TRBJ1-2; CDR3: CASPRDYGYTF; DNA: TGTGCCAGCCCTCGGGACTATGGCTACACCTTC
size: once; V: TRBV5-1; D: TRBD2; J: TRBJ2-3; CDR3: CASSPLTTSGSITDTQYF; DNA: TGCGCCAGCAGCCCTCTGACTACAAGCGGGAGTATCACAGATACGCAGTATTTT
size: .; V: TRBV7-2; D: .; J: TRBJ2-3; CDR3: CASSRSLQYF; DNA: TGTGCCAGCAGCCGATCACTTCAGTATTTT
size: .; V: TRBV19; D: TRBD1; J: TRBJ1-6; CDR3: CASSEGAQSPLHF; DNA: TGTGCCAGTAGCGAGGGGGCTCAATCACCCCTCCACTTT
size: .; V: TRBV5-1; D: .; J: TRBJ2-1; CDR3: CASSAPRTGRDDEQFF; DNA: TGCGCCAGCAGCGCCCCTCGGACAGGGAGGGATGATGAGCAGTTCTTC
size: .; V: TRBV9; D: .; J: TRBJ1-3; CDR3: CASSHQTSGISGNTIYF; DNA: TGTGCCAGCAGCCACCAGACCTCAGGGATCTCTGGAAACACCATATATTTT
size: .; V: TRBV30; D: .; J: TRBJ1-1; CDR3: CAWSPGALDTEAFF; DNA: TGTGCCTGGAGTCCTGGGGCCTTGGACACTGAAGCTTTCTTT
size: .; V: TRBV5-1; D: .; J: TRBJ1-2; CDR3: CASSSGTTDGYTF; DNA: TGCGCCAGCAGCTCAGGGACAACGGATGGCTACACCTTC
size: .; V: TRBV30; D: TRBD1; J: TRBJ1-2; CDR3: CAWRVRGGGGSGYTF; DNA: TGTGCCTGGAGGGTCAGAGGGGGCGGAGGTTCTGGCTACACCTTC
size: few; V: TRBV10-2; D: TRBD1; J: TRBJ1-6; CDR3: CASRGQGNNSPLHF; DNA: TGCGCCAGCAGGGGACAGGGAAATAATTCACCCCTCCACTTT
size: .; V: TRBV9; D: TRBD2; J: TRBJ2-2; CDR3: CASSVEVGRGTGELFF; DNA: TGTGCCAGCAGCGTAGAGGTCGGGAGGGGCACCGGGGAGCTGTTTTTT
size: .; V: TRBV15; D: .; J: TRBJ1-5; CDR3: CATSRESEPQHF; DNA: TGTGCCACCAGCAGAGAGTCGGAGCCCCAGCATTTT
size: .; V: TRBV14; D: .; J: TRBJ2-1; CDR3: CASSLERGSYNEQFF; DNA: TGTGCCAGCAGCCTGGAGCGTGGGTCCTACAATGAGCAGTTCTTC
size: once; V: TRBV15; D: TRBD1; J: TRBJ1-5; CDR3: CATSSYRQGGQPQHF; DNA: TGTGCCACCAGCAGTTATCGACAGGGAGGTCAGCCCCAGCATTTT
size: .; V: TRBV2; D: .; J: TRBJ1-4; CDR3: CASSVGGGPNEKLFF; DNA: TGTGCCAGCAGTGTCGGGGGAGGCCCTAATGAAAAACTGTTTTTT
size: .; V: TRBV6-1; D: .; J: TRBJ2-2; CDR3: CASSDFSANTGELFF; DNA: TGTGCCAGCAGTGACTTTTCAGCGAACACCGGGGAGCTGTTTTTT
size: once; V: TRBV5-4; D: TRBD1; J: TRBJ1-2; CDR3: CASSKGTDSNYGYTF; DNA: TGTGCCAGCAGCAAAGGGACAGATAGTAACTATGGCTACACCTTC
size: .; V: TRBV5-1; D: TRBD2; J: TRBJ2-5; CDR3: CASSRLAGGPQETQYF; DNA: TGCGCCAGCAGCCGACTAGCGGGGGGGCCCCAAGAGACCCAGTACTTC
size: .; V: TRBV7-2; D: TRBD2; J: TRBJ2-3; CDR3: CASSPAGGDYPQYF; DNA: TGTGCCAGCAGCCCCGCGGGGGGGGACTACCCGCAGTATTTT
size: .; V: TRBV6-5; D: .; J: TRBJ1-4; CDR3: CASSYSRTGVNEKLFF; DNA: TGTGCCAGCAGTTACTCGCGGACGGGAGTTAATGAAAAACTGTTTTTT
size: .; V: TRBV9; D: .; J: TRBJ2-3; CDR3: CASSPEGRLALEDTQYF; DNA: TGTGCCAGCAGCCCCGAAGGTAGGCTAGCTCTAGAAGATACGCAGTATTTT
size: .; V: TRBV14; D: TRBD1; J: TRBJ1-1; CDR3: CASSRKGTANTEAFF; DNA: TGTGCCAGCAGCCGAAAAGGGACAGCGAACACTGAAGCTTTCTTT
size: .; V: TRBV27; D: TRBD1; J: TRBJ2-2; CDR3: CASRTGTGVAGELFF; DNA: TGTGCCAGCAGAACCGGGACAGGGGTGGCCGGGGAGCTGTTTTTT
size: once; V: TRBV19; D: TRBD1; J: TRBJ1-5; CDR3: CASTTSGGKEEPQHF; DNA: TGTGCCAGTACCACCTCAGGGGGGAAGGAGGAGCCCCAGCATTTT
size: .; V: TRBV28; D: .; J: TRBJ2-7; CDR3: CASSFEGTLPSEQYF; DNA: TGTGCCAGCAGTTTTGAAGGGACACTGCCGAGCGAGCAGTACTTC
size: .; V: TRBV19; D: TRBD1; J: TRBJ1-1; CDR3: CASSLDRPPGRMNTEAFF; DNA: TGTGCCAGTAGCCTGGACAGGCCTCCCGGACGCATGAACACTGAAGCTTTCTTT
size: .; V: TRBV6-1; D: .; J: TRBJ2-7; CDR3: CASSEAPGGGVYEQYF; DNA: TGTGCCAGCAGTGAAGCCCCCGGTGGAGGGGTATACGAGCAGTACTTC
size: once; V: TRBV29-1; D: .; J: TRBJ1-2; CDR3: CSGWTEASYGYTF; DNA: TGCAGCGGATGGACAGAGGCGTCCTATGGCTACACCTTC
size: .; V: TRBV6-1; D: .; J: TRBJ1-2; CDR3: CASSELKNYGYTF; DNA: TGTGCCAGCAGTGAATTAAAAAACTATGGCTACACCTTC